One sample yielded the 17 T cell receptor beta chains listed below, sequenced in a study of response to subunit inactivated influenza vaccine. MiXCR, applied by TCRdb to the RT-PCR reads, yields one record per CDR3 protein. The sample comprises about 800,000 distinct CDR3 sequences, around 20% of which are singletons, and 10% rests with the top ten. Sequencing used PBMCs from blood, obtained 4 to 6 days after vaccination. Source of these receptors: a middle-aged man who received an inactivated influenza vaccine.

Here the CDR3 DNA reads TGCGCCAGCCGCCCCCCGGGACAGAGGCTTCCCTCTGGGGCCAACGTCCTGACTTTC. Protein product: CASRPPGQRLPSGANVLTF. The J gene is TRBJ2-6, the V gene TRBV4-1; TRBD1 matches 7 bases. The V and J ends lost 8 bases and 0 bases, in that order; junction bases with no gene match: 16. The CDR3 spans 19 residues. Germline V gene data show CDR1 as MGHRA and CDR2 as YSYEKL.

The chain recombines TRBV5-1 with TRBJ2-3; TRBD2 matches 9 bases. This CDR3 spans 17 amino acids. The germline CDR1 and CDR2 sequences are SGHRS and YFSETQ. V lost 0 bases, J lost 1 base, and 6 bases stayed unmatched. The CDR3 protein is CASSLDTGTSRTDTQYF. CDR3 DNA: TGCGCCAGCAGCTTGGATACTGGGACTAGCCGCACAGATACGCAGTATTTT. The whole variable domain, remainder taken from reference TRBV5-1 and TRBJ2-3, is KAGVTQTPRYLIKTRGQQVTLSCSPISGHRSVSWYQQTPGQGLQFLFEYFSETQRNKGNFPGRFSGRQFSNSRSEMNVSTLELGDSALYLCASSLDTGTSRTDTQYFGPGTRLTVL.

CDR3 protein: CASSAGSGSHEQFF. In nucleotides, the CDR3 is TGTGCCAGCAGTGCCGGTAGCGGGAGCCATGAGCAGTTCTTC. The V and J genes are TRBV2 and TRBJ2-1; 9 bases match TRBD2. Germline CDR1 SNHLY, CDR2 FYNNEI. CDR3 size: 14 residues. V gave up 4 bases and J gave up 8 bases; unmatched junction bases: 6.

The genes are TRBV20-1 and TRBJ2-1; the match to TRBD2 covers 10 bases. CDR3 size: 13 residues. The germline CDR1 and CDR2 sequences are DFQATT and SNEGSKA (reference sequence). V shed 6 bases, J shed 6 bases, and the junction held 5 bases outside the gene matches. CDR3 DNA: TGCAGTGCCAGCGGGGGGGGGTTCAATGAGCAGTTCTTC. Its translation: CSASGGGFNEQFF.

This chain uses TRBV29-1 with TRBJ2-1; the match to TRBD1 covers 8 bases. The ends lost 1 base at V and 0 bases at J; junction bases unmatched: 8. Germline CDR1 reads SQVTM; CDR2 reads ANQGSEA. This CDR3 is built from 17 residues. This chain's CDR3 is CSVEGPGGFSSYNEQFF. DNA of the CDR3: TGCAGCGTTGAAGGGCCAGGGGGCTTTAGCTCCTACAATGAGCAGTTCTTC.

The table lists this clonotype with a few counts. The rearrangement uses TRBV10-2 and TRBJ2-3; 8 bases fit TRBD2. V dropped 6 bases and J dropped 3; count of bases not matched to a gene: 8. Germline V gene lookup returns CDR1 WSHSY and CDR2 SAAADI. The CDR3 sequence is 15 residues long. The DNA for the CDR3 is TGCGCCAGCAGCTCACTACTAGCGGCTACAGATACGCAGTATTTT. Translating gives CASSSLLAATDTQYF.

This clonotype has a handful of counts. The rearrangement joins TRBV29-1 to TRBJ1-5, with 9 positions matching TRBD1. The ends lost 6 bases at V and 2 bases at J; junction bases unmatched: 11. CDR1 is SQVTM, CDR2 ANQGSEA, per germline. This CDR3 is built from 16 residues. CDR3 region: CSVRFPGQGGNQPQHF. The CDR3 nucleotides read TGCAGCGTCCGATTCCCGGGACAGGGCGGCAATCAGCCCCAGCATTTT. Looking up the rest from reference TRBV29-1 and TRBJ1-5 gives the full variable domain: SAVISQKPSRDICQRGTSLTIQCQVDSQVTMMFWYRQQPGQSLTLIATANQGSEATYESGFVIDKFPISRPNLTFSTLTVSNMSPEDSSIYLCSVRFPGQGGNQPQHFGDGTRLSIL.

The chain joins TRBV10-3 to TRBJ1-5; D uncertain. Trimming stripped 2 bases from V and 3 bases from J, with 5 bases between. This CDR3 spans 13 amino acids. Germline CDR1 reads ENHRY; CDR2 reads SYGVKD. The CDR3 DNA follows: TGTGCCATCAGTGAGGCCGTCAATCAGCCCCAGCATTTT. It encodes CAISEAVNQPQHF.

A few counts support this clonotype. This chain connects TRBV20-1 to TRBJ2-5; D is ambiguous. CDR1 is DFQATT, CDR2 SNEGSKA, per germline (reference sequence). The CDR3 runs to 14 residues. Between the trimmed V and J ends, which lost 6 bases and 1 base, there was a span of 15 bases. As DNA, the CDR3 is TGCAGTGCCGTTCCATCGACAATCCAAGAGACCCAGTACTTC. Protein product: CSAVPSTIQETQYF.

The chain is built from TRBV7-2 and TRBJ2-5; the D is unclear. Germline V gene data show CDR1 as SGHTA and CDR2 as FQGNSA. CDR3 length equals 14 residues. V was trimmed by 5 bases and J by 6 bases, leaving 16 bases between them. The CDR3 region is CASSPPVGGKTQYF. The CDR3 bases are TGTGCCAGCAGCCCACCCGTGGGTGGGAAGACCCAGTACTTC.

V usage is TRBV29-1 and J usage is TRBJ2-7; tentatively, D is TRBD1 or TRBD2 (6 bases each). V was clipped by 2 bases and J by 5 bases, with 13 bases between them. Germline lookup yields CDR1 SQVTM and CDR2 ANQGSEA. This CDR3 comprises 13 residues. The CDR3 region has the DNA TGCAGCGTTGAAACGGAGGGGGGACACGAGCAGTACTTC. Protein sequence: CSVETEGGHEQYF.

V usage is TRBV3-1 and J usage is TRBJ1-4; D uncertain. CDR3 length: 13 residues. The V end was cut by 1 base, the J end by 7 bases, with 7 bases between. Germline V CDR1 and CDR2: LGHDT, YNNKEL (reference sequence). The CDR3 region is CASSQGSTEKLFF. CDR3 nucleotide sequence: TGTGCCAGCAGCCAAGGGTCGACTGAAAAACTGTTTTTT.

The chain combines TRBV5-1 with TRBJ2-6, with a weak D call TRBD2 (6 bases). This CDR3 contains 16 residues. Germline V lookup: CDR1 SGHRS, CDR2 YFSETQ. The V gene lost 2 bases and the J gene lost 0 bases, with 9 bases spanning the gap. The CDR3 bases are TGCGCCAGCAGCTTCATGGGGGGCTCTGGGGCCAACGTCCTGACTTTC. Encoded protein: CASSFMGGSGANVLTF.

This clonotype has more than one count but fewer than ten. The rearrangement uses TRBV4-2 and TRBJ2-2; maybe TRBD1 (6 bases). CDR1 and CDR2 (germline): LGHNA, YNFKEQ. The CDR3 sequence is 16 residues long. V dropped 2 bases and J dropped 7 bases, with 17 bases sitting between them. This CDR3 reads CASSQSTGRKVGELFF. CDR3 coding DNA: TGTGCCAGCAGCCAATCCACAGGGCGGAAAGTCGGGGAGCTGTTTTTT.

This clonotype was detected a few times. The rearrangement uses TRBV3-1 and TRBJ2-7, with 11 bases lining up with TRBD2. V shed 4 bases and J 3 bases; nucleotides not matched to a gene: 2. This CDR3 spans 14 amino acids. The germline V gene encodes CDR1 LGHDT and CDR2 YNNKEL (reference sequence). For the CDR3, the DNA is TGTGCCAGCAGCCGGACTAGCGGGCACTACGAGCAGTACTTC. Protein: CASSRTSGHYEQYF.

This clonotype was observed a few times. The rearrangement joins TRBV12-3 or TRBV12-4 to TRBJ2-3; maybe TRBD1 (6 bases). V was clipped by 1 base and J by 2 bases, with 10 bases between them. The CDR3 is 15 residues long. DNA of the CDR3: TGTGCCAGCAGTTTAGGGACAGCCGACACAGATACGCAGTATTTT. This encodes CASSLGTADTDTQYF.

The chain joins TRBV27 to TRBJ2-1; the match to TRBD2 covers 8 bases. CDR1 is MNHEY, CDR2 SMNVEV, per germline (reference sequence). With 6 bases clipped from V and 7 bases from J, the junction kept 11 bases outside the gene matches. The CDR3 loop spans 15 amino acids. The CDR3 nucleotides are TGTGCCAGCAGACCCGGGACTAGGTCCGAAAATGAGCAGTTCTTC. This codes for CASRPGTRSENEQFF.